Below, 3 T cell receptor beta chains from the same sample are listed, as sequenced in a study of blood T cell repertoires in COVID-19. The assay was immunoSEQ multiplex PCR, and TCRdb's table has in-frame clones only and misses some. The sample contains 57,000 or so clones, 70% to 90% of which appear only once. Source material: peripheral blood. The receptor set was obtained from a man in his 70s with acute or convalescent COVID-19.

The chain recombines TRBV5-1 with TRBJ2-7; tentatively, D is TRBD2 (6 bases). Germline loops: CDR1 SGHRS, CDR2 YFSETQ. Trimming took 3 bases from V and 5 from J, leaving 12 bases between them. CDR3 length equals 13 residues. For the CDR3, the DNA is TGCGCCAGCAGCTCGGTTTCGGGGGACGAGCAGTACTTC. Its protein product is CASSSVSGDEQYF.

The J gene is TRBJ2-5, the V gene TRBV19; perhaps TRBD1 as D (6 bases). The germline CDR1 and CDR2 sequences are LNHDA and SQIVND (reference sequence). There are 11 residues in the CDR3. Trimming left V 9 bases short and J 2 bases short, with 7 bases between. The CDR3 reads CASGQQETQYF. CDR3 nucleotides: TGTGCCAGCGGACAGCAAGAGACCCAGTACTTC.

The sample holds a few counts of this clone. The chain combines TRBV7-9 with TRBJ2-1; TRBD2 might be the D (6 bases). Germline V gene sequence: CDR1 SEHNR, CDR2 FQNEAQ (reference sequence). Trimming cost V 3 bases and J 7 bases, with 25 bases left between them. The CDR3 covers 18 residues. This CDR3 is CASSFPLGGVSYSNEQFF. In DNA, the CDR3 is TGTGCCAGCAGCTTCCCCCTTGGAGGGGTTTCATACTCGAATGAGCAGTTCTTC.